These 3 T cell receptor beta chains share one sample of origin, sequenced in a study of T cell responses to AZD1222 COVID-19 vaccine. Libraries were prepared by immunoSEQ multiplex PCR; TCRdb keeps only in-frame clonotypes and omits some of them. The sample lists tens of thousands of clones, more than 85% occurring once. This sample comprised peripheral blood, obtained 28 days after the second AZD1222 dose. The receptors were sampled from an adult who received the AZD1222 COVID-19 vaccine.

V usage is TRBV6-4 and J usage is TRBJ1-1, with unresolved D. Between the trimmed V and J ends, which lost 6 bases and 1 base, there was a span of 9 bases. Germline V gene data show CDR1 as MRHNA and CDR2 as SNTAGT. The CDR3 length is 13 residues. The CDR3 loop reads CASSEQKNTEAFF. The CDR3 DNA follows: TGTGCCAGCAGCGAACAGAAGAACACTGAAGCTTTCTTT.

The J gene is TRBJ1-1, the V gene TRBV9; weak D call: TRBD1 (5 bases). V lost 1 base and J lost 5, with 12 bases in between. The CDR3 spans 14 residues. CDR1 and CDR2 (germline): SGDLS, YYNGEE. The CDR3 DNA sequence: TGTGCCAGCAGCGTAAAGCAGGGAGGGACTGAAGCTTTCTTT. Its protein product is CASSVKQGGTEAFF.

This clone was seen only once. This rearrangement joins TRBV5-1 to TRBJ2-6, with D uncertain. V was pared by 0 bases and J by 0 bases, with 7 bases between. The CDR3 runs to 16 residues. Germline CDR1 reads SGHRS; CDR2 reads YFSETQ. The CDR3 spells CASSLGVSSGANVLTF. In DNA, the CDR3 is TGCGCCAGCAGCTTGGGGGTAAGCTCTGGGGCCAACGTCCTGACTTTC.